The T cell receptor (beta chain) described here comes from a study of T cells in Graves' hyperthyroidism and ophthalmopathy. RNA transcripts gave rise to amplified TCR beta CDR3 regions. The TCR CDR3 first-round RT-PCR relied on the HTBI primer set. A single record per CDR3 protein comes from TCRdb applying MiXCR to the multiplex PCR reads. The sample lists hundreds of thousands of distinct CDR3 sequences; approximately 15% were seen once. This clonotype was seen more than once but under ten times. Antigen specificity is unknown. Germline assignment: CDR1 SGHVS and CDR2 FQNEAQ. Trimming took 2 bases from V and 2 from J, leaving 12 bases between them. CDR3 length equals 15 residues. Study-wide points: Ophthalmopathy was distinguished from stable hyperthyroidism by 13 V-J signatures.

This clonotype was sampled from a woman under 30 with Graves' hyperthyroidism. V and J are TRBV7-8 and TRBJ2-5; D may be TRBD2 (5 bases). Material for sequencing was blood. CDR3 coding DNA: TGTGCCAGCAGCTTATGGCCAGGAGGACAAGAGACCCAGTACTTC. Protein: CASSLWPGGQETQYF.